Listed here is a single T cell receptor (beta chain). TCRdb's table, derived via immunoSEQ multiplex PCR, lists solely in-frame clones and lacks some. The repertoire consists of about 75,000 clones, with 95% to 98% occurring once and the leading ten covering about 0.29%. Germline V gives CDR1 SGHAT, CDR2 FQNNGV. The CDR3 sequence is 14 residues long. Trimming took 5 bases from V and 7 from J; bases not matched to a gene: 9. The sample comes from a study of technical replicates of blood from a few donors. This TCR derives from a human donor in good health. The chain couples TRBV11-2 to TRBJ2-7; 9 nucleotides agree with TRBD1. The sequenced material came from T cells isolated from PBMCs. CDR3 loop: CASSRTGAEGEQYF. The DNA for the CDR3 is TGTGCCAGCAGCCGGACAGGGGCCGAGGGGGAGCAGTACTTC.